The clone carrying this T cell receptor (beta chain) was seen many times. The source of the sample is a study of Graves' ophthalmopathy and Graves' hyperthyroidism. It was from 9.5 to 10 ml of fresh peripheral blood that the PBMCs came. Beta-chain TCR CDR3 regions were amplified from RNA transcripts. HTBI primers were employed in first-round RT-PCR, then a second-round multiplex PCR followed. MiXCR was run by TCRdb on the multiplex PCR reads, yielding one entry per CDR3 protein. Altogether 650,000 to 900,000 distinct CDR3 sequences are present, roughly 40% being singletons, with the ten largest covering approximately 46%. Trimming removed 4 bases from V and 4 bases from J, with 10 bases in between. There are 13 residues in the CDR3. Germline lookup yields CDR1 ENHRY and CDR2 SYGVKD.

The TCR originated in an adult man with Graves' ophthalmopathy. Material: peripheral blood. The chain couples TRBV10-3 to TRBJ1-2; D not certain. Written as DNA, the CDR3 is TGTGCCATCAGTGTCGAGGGTGGCTATGGCTACACCTTC. Translating gives CAISVEGGYGYTF.